The 8 T cell receptor beta chains listed next were all sequenced from one sample in a study of identical twins. TCRdb re-derived calls from the 5' RACE reads in MiXCR, one entry per CDR3 protein. The repertoire holds 550,000 to 700,000 distinct CDR3 sequences, with around 20% as singletons. The same sample was also used in a study of T cells expressing NK-cell markers.

Sequenced input: PBMCs. The receptors stem from a woman younger than 35 in good health.

This clonotype was seen only once. The chain recombines TRBV28 with TRBJ2-7; 7 bases agree with TRBD1. V lost 7 bases to trimming and J lost 2 bases; unmatched junction nucleotides: 8. CDR3 size: 14 residues. Germline loops: CDR1 MDHEN, CDR2 SYDVKM. Here the CDR3 DNA reads TGTGCCAGCAAAGGTGGACAGGTCACCTACGAGCAGTACTTC. Amino acid sequence: CASKGGQVTYEQYF.

This clonotype was seen a handful of times. The rearrangement uses TRBV11-2 and TRBJ2-2, with 11 bases fitting TRBD2. This CDR3 comprises 15 residues. Germline V gives CDR1 SGHAT, CDR2 FQNNGV. V lost 6 bases to trimming and J lost 3 bases; unmatched junction nucleotides: 3. CDR3 in DNA: TGTGCCAGCAGACTAGCGGGAGTTGACACCGGGGAGCTGTTTTTT. This gives the protein CASRLAGVDTGELFF.

The V gene is TRBV4-3, the J gene TRBJ2-7, with 10 bases fitting TRBD2. The V gene's germline CDR1 is LGHNA and CDR2 YSLEER. CDR3 length: 16 amino acids. V shed 5 bases, J shed 0 bases, and the junction held 7 bases outside the gene matches. CDR3 loop: CASSFEAGGGSYEQYF. CDR3 sequence (DNA): TGCGCCAGCAGCTTCGAAGCGGGAGGGGGCTCCTACGAGCAGTACTTC.

The V gene is TRBV2, the J gene TRBJ2-1; TRBD2 is a possible D gene (6 bases). The CDR3 covers 14 residues. The germline CDR1 and CDR2 sequences are SNHLY and FYNNEI. V was clipped by 6 bases and J by 4 bases, with 13 bases between them. CDR3 protein: CASSRDSGYNEQFF. The CDR3 DNA sequence: TGTGCCAGCAGCCGGGACTCCGGGTACAATGAGCAGTTCTTC. Drawing the rest from reference TRBV2 and TRBJ2-1, the complete variable domain is EPEVTQTPSHQVTQMGQEVILRCVPISNHLYFYWYRQILGQKVEFLVSFYNNEISEKSEIFDDQFSVERPDGSNFTLKIRSTKLEDSAMYFCASSRDSGYNEQFFGPGTRLTVL.

The table lists this clonotype with many counts. This CDR3 is CASSTHPSEQYF. In DNA, the CDR3 is TGTGCCAGCAGTACCCACCCGTCCGAGCAGTACTTC. The genes are TRBV28 and TRBJ2-7; no definite D call. V lost 5 bases to trimming and J lost 6 bases, with 11 bases between them. The CDR3 is made up of 12 amino acids. The V gene's germline CDR1 is MDHEN and CDR2 SYDVKM.

This clonotype was observed at least ten times. The chain uses TRBV20-1 and TRBJ2-7; D ambiguous. From germline, CDR1 is DFQATT and CDR2 SNEGSKA (reference sequence). V lost 5 bases, J lost 0 bases, and 11 bases lay in between. This CDR3 is built from 13 residues. The CDR3 protein is CSAVSESSYEQYF. DNA of the CDR3: TGCAGTGCTGTGTCGGAGAGCTCCTACGAGCAGTACTTC.

The V call is TRBV2, the J call TRBJ2-7, with 8 bases identical to TRBD2. J was trimmed by 4 bases and V by 4 bases; bases with no gene match: 9. Germline CDR1 SNHLY, CDR2 FYNNEI. The CDR3 length is 15 residues. CDR3 nucleotides: TGTGCCAGCAGTGCATTCTCGCGGGAGGCTTACGAGCAGTACTTC. It is translated as CASSAFSREAYEQYF.

This clonotype was counted only a few times. V gene TRBV20-1 combines with J gene TRBJ1-2; no clear D. Germline-derived CDR1 and CDR2 are DFQATT and SNEGSKA (reference sequence). V dropped 0 bases and J dropped 1 base, with 18 bases sitting between them. CDR3 length: 17 amino acids. The CDR3 region is CSARDGSPASINYGYTF. DNA of the CDR3: TGCAGTGCTAGAGATGGGTCGCCAGCCTCTATTAACTATGGCTACACCTTC.